The 30 T cell receptor beta chains below were found in one sample sequenced in a study of tumor-infiltrating lymphocytes in localized non-small cell lung cancer. Measured with immunoSEQ multiplex PCR; TCRdb has only the in-frame clones, and not every one. The sample holds roughly 4,100 clones, less than 70% seen once. Material: uninvolved lung tissue not adjacent to the tumor. Receptors were obtained from a human donor with non-small cell lung cancer.

The genes are TRBV7-2 and TRBJ2-7; TRBD2 is a possible D gene (5 bases). The CDR3 extends over 11 amino acids. Trimming pared 4 bases from V and 10 bases from J, leaving 11 bases between. CDR1 is SGHTA, CDR2 FQGNSA, per germline. CDR3 nucleotide sequence: TGTGCCAGCAGCTCCATCGGGAACCAGTACTTC. This encodes CASSSIGNQYF.

The J gene is TRBJ2-2, the V gene TRBV7-6; 10 bases are a match to TRBD1. Germline V gene data show CDR1 as SGHVS and CDR2 as FNYEAQ. V gave up 5 bases and J gave up 4 bases; unmatched junction bases: 1. This CDR3 is built from 14 residues. The CDR3 sequence: CASSRTGGTGELFF. The CDR3 DNA reads TGTGCCAGCAGCCGGACAGGGGGCACCGGGGAGCTGTTTTTT.

The chain joins TRBV7-3 to TRBJ2-3; 8 nucleotides agree with TRBD2. The CDR3 is 15 amino acids. Germline CDR1 and CDR2: SGHTA and FQGTGA. The V gene end was trimmed by 4 bases and the J gene end by 0 bases; junction bases not matched to a gene: 3. CDR3 bases: TGTGCCAGCAGCTACGGGGGGGGAAGCACAGATACGCAGTATTTT. It codes for CASSYGGGSTDTQYF.

The chain recombines TRBV28 with TRBJ2-2, with 10 nucleotides matching TRBD1. The CDR3 runs 18 residues. Germline CDR1 MDHEN, CDR2 SYDVKM. J lost 5 bases, V lost 5 bases, and 14 bases had no gene match. The CDR3: CASSRSLGTGVWTGELFF. CDR3 DNA: TGTGCCAGCAGTAGATCTCTCGGGACAGGGGTTTGGACCGGGGAGCTGTTTTTT.

The chain employs TRBV6-5 and TRBJ1-2; D is unresolved. The CDR3 length is 14 residues. V lost 0 bases and J lost 8, with 13 bases in between. Germline V lookup: CDR1 MNHEY, CDR2 SVGAGI. The CDR3 sequence: CASSYSTERGGYTF. The CDR3 DNA reads TGTGCCAGCAGTTACTCGACGGAGCGCGGCGGCTACACCTTC.

The chain employs TRBV5-1 and TRBJ2-7; TRBD2 matches 14 bases. The CDR3 is 16 residues long. V was clipped by 4 bases and J by 5 bases; unmatched bases: 8. Germline V gives CDR1 SGHRS, CDR2 YFSETQ. The CDR3 loop is CASSPGTSGGGDEQYF. The CDR3 DNA sequence: TGCGCCAGCAGCCCAGGGACTAGCGGGGGTGGTGACGAGCAGTACTTC. The full variable domain, in which reference TRBV5-1 and TRBJ2-7 provide the parts outside the CDR3, is KAGVTQTPRYLIKTRGQQVTLSCSPISGHRSVSWYQQTPGQGLQFLFEYFSETQRNKGNFPGRFSGRQFSNSRSEMNVSTLELGDSALYLCASSPGTSGGGDEQYFGPGTRLTVT.

The chain employs TRBV10-3 and TRBJ1-4, with TRBD1 identical over 7 bases. The ends lost 2 bases at V and 0 bases at J; junction bases unmatched: 6. CDR3 length equals 17 residues. Germline V gene data show CDR1 as ENHRY and CDR2 as SYGVKD. The CDR3: CAISERGGQTTNEKLFF. The CDR3 nucleotides are TGTGCCATCAGTGAGAGGGGGGGACAGACAACTAATGAAAAACTGTTTTTT.

This clone appeared a few times. In DNA, the CDR3 is TGTGCCAGCAGCGGGGGACAGGGGCCACCTTCCTACAATGAGCAGTTCTTC. Protein product: CASSGGQGPPSYNEQFF. This chain uses TRBV7-2 with TRBJ2-1; 10 nucleotides agree with TRBD1. Trimming cost V 5 bases and J 1 base; bases outside gene matches: 8. The CDR3 has 17 amino acids. Germline assignment: CDR1 SGHTA and CDR2 FQGNSA. Using reference TRBV7-2 and TRBJ2-1 for the parts outside the CDR3, the full variable domain is GAGVSQSPSNKVTEKGKDVELRCDPISGHTALYWYRQSLGQGLEFLIYFQGNSAPDKSGLPSDRFSAERTGGSVSTLTIQRTQQEDSAVYLCASSGGQGPPSYNEQFFGPGTRLTVL.

V and J are TRBV7-2 and TRBJ2-7; D unclear. The length of the CDR3 is 16 residues. CDR1 is SGHTA and CDR2 is FQGNSA in the germline V gene. The V gene lost 0 bases and the J gene lost 0 bases, with 12 bases spanning the gap. The CDR3 loop reads CASSLATTLSSYEQYF. In DNA form, the CDR3 reads TGTGCCAGCAGCTTAGCGACCACACTCAGCTCCTACGAGCAGTACTTC. Using reference TRBV7-2 and TRBJ2-7 for the parts outside the CDR3, the full variable domain is GAGVSQSPSNKVTEKGKDVELRCDPISGHTALYWYRQSLGQGLEFLIYFQGNSAPDKSGLPSDRFSAERTGGSVSTLTIQRTQQEDSAVYLCASSLATTLSSYEQYFGPGTRLTVT.

This clone was seen more than once but under ten times. The genes are TRBV7-2 and TRBJ2-5, with 12 bases matching TRBD2. The CDR3 covers 18 residues. The germline V gene has CDR1 SGHTA and CDR2 FQGNSA. Trimming cost V 5 bases and J 0 bases; bases outside gene matches: 10. The CDR3 coding sequence is TGTGCCAGCAGCGAACAGACTAGCGGGGGCCAGTACCAAGAGACCCAGTACTTC. This translates into CASSEQTSGGQYQETQYF.

This chain joins TRBV7-3 and TRBJ2-3, with 13 nucleotides matching TRBD2. Germline V gene lookup returns CDR1 SGHTA and CDR2 FQGTGA. The CDR3 extends over 16 amino acids. With V trimmed by 5 bases and J by 4 bases, 6 bases remained unmatched. The CDR3 is CASSPTSGGGSDTQYF. The CDR3 DNA sequence: TGTGCCAGCAGCCCTACTAGCGGGGGGGGATCAGATACGCAGTATTTT.

This chain connects TRBV7-2 to TRBJ2-6; D unclear. The length of the CDR3 is 15 residues. The V end was cut by 3 bases, the J end by 4 bases, with 10 bases between. The germline V gene encodes CDR1 SGHTA and CDR2 FQGNSA. DNA of the CDR3: TGTGCCAGCAGCTTCTCAAGCCGCGGGGCCAACGTCCTGACTTTC. It encodes CASSFSSRGANVLTF. The full variable domain, in which reference TRBV7-2 and TRBJ2-6 provide the parts outside the CDR3, is GAGVSQSPSNKVTEKGKDVELRCDPISGHTALYWYRQSLGQGLEFLIYFQGNSAPDKSGLPSDRFSAERTGGSVSTLTIQRTQQEDSAVYLCASSFSSRGANVLTFGAGSRLTVL.

The V call is TRBV27, the J call TRBJ1-2, with D uncertain. CDR3 length: 12 residues. V lost 5 bases and J 4 bases, leaving 8 bases between the germline ends. CDR1 is MNHEY and CDR2 is SMNVEV in the germline V gene (reference sequence). The CDR3 DNA reads as TGTGCCAGCAGTCCACTGGGCTATGGCTACACCTTC. It encodes CASSPLGYGYTF.

This clone is a singleton in its sample. The chain recombines TRBV28 with TRBJ1-1; D is uncertain. The CDR3 extends over 12 amino acids. Looked up from germline, CDR1 is MDHEN and CDR2 is SYDVKM. V was cut by 6 bases and J by 9 bases, with 14 bases left in between. In DNA form, the CDR3 reads TGTGCCAGCAGGGAAGAAACACTGAAAGCTTTCTTT. It yields the protein CASREETLKAFF.

The chain uses TRBV10-3 and TRBJ1-5, with 7 bases matching TRBD1. Germline V gene sequence: CDR1 ENHRY, CDR2 SYGVKD. The CDR3 sequence is 14 residues long. J gave up 4 bases and V 6 bases, and 6 bases lay outside the gene matches. The DNA for the CDR3 is TGTGCCATCAGCGCCGGGACAGAAAATCAGCCCCAGCATTTT. Translation: CAISAGTENQPQHF.

In its sample, this clone was seen a few times. This chain joins TRBV18 and TRBJ2-5, with 14 bases fitting TRBD2. V was clipped by 2 bases and J by 4 bases; unmatched bases: 6. Germline values: CDR1 KGHSH, CDR2 LQKENI. The CDR3 has 17 amino acids. The DNA of the CDR3 is TGTGCCAGCTCACCAACGAGGGGACTAGCGGGGGTAGAGACCCAGTACTTC. This sequence encodes CASSPTRGLAGVETQYF.

This chain joins TRBV27 and TRBJ2-5; D uncertain. This CDR3 comprises 13 residues. Trimming shortened V by 11 bases and J by 5 bases, and 18 bases separated the two germline ends. Germline V gene data show CDR1 as MNHEY and CDR2 as SMNVEV (reference sequence). CDR3 sequence (DNA): TGTGCCGGCCATATGACCCGCCGGGAGACCCAGTACTTC. This translates into CAGHMTRRETQYF.

This clone was found a few times. This chain uses TRBV28 with TRBJ1-1; possible D gene TRBD1, 5 bases. The V and J ends lost 6 bases and 0 bases respectively, with 8 bases between them. Germline CDR1 is MDHEN and CDR2 is SYDVKM. The CDR3 runs to 13 residues. The CDR3 protein is CASRGRMNTEAFF. CDR3 nucleotide sequence: TGTGCCAGCAGGGGACGGATGAACACTGAAGCTTTCTTT.

V usage is TRBV19 and J usage is TRBJ2-6, with D unclear. Trimming stripped 1 base from V and 0 bases from J, with 10 bases between. The CDR3 has 17 amino acids. In germline, CDR1 is LNHDA, CDR2 SQIVND (reference sequence). The CDR3 here is CASSIAGVDSGANVLTF. CDR3 DNA: TGTGCCAGTAGTATAGCAGGTGTAGACTCTGGGGCCAACGTCCTGACTTTC.

CDR3 coding DNA: TGTGCCAGCAGCCCCGGCAGGTCGGCCTATGGCTACACCTTC. Translation: CASSPGRSAYGYTF. The chain is built from TRBV6-5 and TRBJ1-2; D remains unclear. Trimming shortened V by 6 bases and J by 4 bases, and 15 bases separated the two germline ends. The CDR3 runs to 14 residues. From germline, CDR1 is MNHEY and CDR2 SVGAGI.

This clone was picked up a small number of times. The chain joins TRBV4-1 to TRBJ2-7; tentative D call: TRBD1 (5 bases). The CDR3 totals 16 residues. V lost 2 bases, J lost 1 base, and 15 bases lay in between. Germline V gene data show CDR1 as MGHRA and CDR2 as YSYEKL. The CDR3 loop is CASSQSQDLRSYEQYF. CDR3 DNA: TGCGCCAGCAGCCAATCACAGGATTTGAGGTCCTACGAGCAGTACTTC.

The V gene is TRBV27, the J gene TRBJ1-6; possibly TRBD1 for D (5 bases). The CDR3 contains 13 residues. Trimming removed 3 bases from V and 9 bases from J, with 9 bases in between. CDR1 is MNHEY, CDR2 SMNVEV, per germline (reference sequence). CDR3 DNA: TGTGCCAGCAGTTTCGGGACTTCTTCACCCCTCCACTTT. Protein sequence: CASSFGTSSPLHF.

This clone has a single count. The same CDR3 is also encoded by other DNA sequences in this sample. This sequence joins TRBV7-2 and TRBJ2-3; TRBD2 might be the D (5 bases). The germline gives CDR1 SGHTA, CDR2 FQGNSA. CDR3 length: 14 residues. V gave up 1 base and J gave up 0 bases, with 5 bases separating them. The CDR3 nucleotides read TGTGCCAGCAGCTTAGGGACTAGCACAGATACGCAGTATTTT. It encodes CASSLGTSTDTQYF.

Written as DNA, the CDR3 is TGCGCCAGCAGAGCCGGGACATCCCCAGGCGAGCAGTACTTC. It is translated as CASRAGTSPGEQYF. The chain is built from TRBV10-2 and TRBJ2-7, with D possibly being TRBD1 (6 bases). The CDR3 contains 14 residues. V lost 6 bases to trimming and J lost 6 bases, with 18 bases between them. Germline values: CDR1 WSHSY, CDR2 SAAADI.

This chain uses TRBV6-5 with TRBJ1-2, with 9 bases fitting TRBD1. This CDR3 contains 15 residues. Germline V gene data show CDR1 as MNHEY and CDR2 as SVGAGI. V lost 10 bases to trimming and J lost 4 bases; unmatched junction nucleotides: 13. The CDR3 sequence is CATGTGRGTGYGYTF. For the CDR3, the DNA is TGTGCCACCGGGACAGGGCGGGGAACCGGCTATGGCTACACCTTC.

The chain combines TRBV19 with TRBJ1-1; TRBD1 is a possible D gene (6 bases). Germline V gene sequence: CDR1 LNHDA, CDR2 SQIVND (reference sequence). This CDR3 has 16 amino acids. Trimming left V 7 bases short and J 0 bases short, with 18 bases between. CDR3 sequence (DNA): TGTGCCAGTAAACTGGACAGCCTCTACCTGAACACTGAAGCTTTCTTT. Its protein product is CASKLDSLYLNTEAFF.

This clone has only a few counts. The same CDR3 is also encoded by other DNA sequences in this sample. The CDR3 sequence is CAIRTGRNSPLHF. Here the CDR3 DNA reads TGTGCCATCAGAACAGGGAGGAATTCACCCCTCCACTTT. The V call is TRBV10-3, the J call TRBJ1-6; possible D gene TRBD1, 6 bases. The CDR3 spans 13 residues. The V end lost 6 bases, the J end lost 7 bases, and 10 bases lay between the germline ends. Germline CDR1 is ENHRY and CDR2 is SYGVKD.

The chain uses TRBV5-6 and TRBJ1-2; 10 nucleotides align to TRBD1. Germline V gene lookup returns CDR1 SGHDT and CDR2 YYEEEE. The CDR3 has 17 residues. With V trimmed by 0 bases and J by 3 bases, 8 bases remained unmatched. In DNA, the CDR3 is TGTGCCAGCAGCTTGGCCGGGGGACAGGGGTTTGACTATGGCTACACCTTC. Protein sequence: CASSLAGGQGFDYGYTF.

V is TRBV27 and J is TRBJ2-1; perhaps TRBD1 as D (5 bases). The germline gives CDR1 MNHEY, CDR2 SMNVEV (reference sequence). This CDR3 is built from 15 residues. The V end was cut by 5 bases, the J end by 1 base, with 12 bases between. The CDR3 sequence: CASSPQGVSYNEQFF. In DNA, the CDR3 is TGTGCCAGCAGTCCGCAAGGGGTTTCCTACAATGAGCAGTTCTTC.

This clone qualifies as medium-sized (0.01 to 0.1%). The chain has TRBV7-3 and TRBJ2-3; possibly TRBD2 for D (6 bases). V gave up 2 bases and J gave up 3 bases, with 15 bases separating them. Germline V gene data show CDR1 as SGHTA and CDR2 as FQGTGA. CDR3 length: 16 residues. CDR3 sequence: CASSLYSGGFTDTQYF. Here the CDR3 DNA reads TGTGCCAGCAGCTTATATAGCGGCGGATTTACAGATACGCAGTATTTT.